This T cell receptor (beta chain) stems from a study of vaccination and CD4 T cells after COVID-19. Study-wide background: Cells received overlapping spike peptides from SARS-CoV-2, HCoV-NL63, HCoV-OC43 and HCoV-229E as stimulation.

The Oncomine TCR Beta short-read assay sequenced DNA from cultured CD4+ T cells. The genomic DNA was obtained from cultured CD4+ T cells by extraction with the QIAamp micro DNA kit. TCRdb passed the PCR reads through MiXCR, listing each CDR3 protein once. This table has tens of thousands of distinct CDR3 sequences, 30% to 35% appearing once. With 1 base clipped from V and 4 bases from J, the junction kept 6 bases outside the gene matches. The germline gives CDR1 DFQATT, CDR2 SNEGSKA (reference sequence). The CDR3 has 15 amino acids. Study results and caveats: Within the convalescent patients, spike mono-reactivity was found in 304 of 307 vaccine-specific clones.

Noted time point: late sampling 161 to 241 days after vaccination in a few convalescent patients. Documented treatment: approximately 9-day PBMC culture with coronavirus spike peptide pools or control peptides (ViraFEST assay). This clonotype was detected only a few times. No antigen is known for it. This specimen was CD4+ T cells from blood, cultured in vitro, taken about 7 months after SARS-CoV-2 vaccination. This clonotype was obtained from a human donor who had recovered from COVID-19. V usage is TRBV20-1 and J usage is TRBJ2-1; the match to TRBD2 covers 8 bases. CDR3: CSARAGGGDYNEQFF. CDR3 coding DNA: TGCAGTGCTAGAGCCGGGGGGGGAGATTACAATGAGCAGTTCTTC.